This T cell receptor beta chain was captured by sequencing in a study of blood T cell repertoires in COVID-19. This table comes from immunoSEQ multiplex PCR, and its TCRdb copy is limited to in-frame clones, with some not included. Of about 460,000 clones listed, about nine tenths are singletons. Trimming took 0 bases from V and 7 from J; bases not matched to a gene: 0. Germline values: CDR1 SGHDT, CDR2 YYEEEE. The CDR3 spans 14 residues. This sequence joins TRBV5-6 and TRBJ1-6; 8 nucleotides line up with TRBD1. The sequence was obtained from a woman between 55 and 75 years old who had recovered from COVID-19. The source material was PBMCs or T cells enriched from blood (not recorded which). CDR3 sequence: CASSLDRGNSPLHF. CDR3 in DNA: TGTGCCAGCAGCTTGGACAGGGGGAATTCACCCCTCCACTTT.